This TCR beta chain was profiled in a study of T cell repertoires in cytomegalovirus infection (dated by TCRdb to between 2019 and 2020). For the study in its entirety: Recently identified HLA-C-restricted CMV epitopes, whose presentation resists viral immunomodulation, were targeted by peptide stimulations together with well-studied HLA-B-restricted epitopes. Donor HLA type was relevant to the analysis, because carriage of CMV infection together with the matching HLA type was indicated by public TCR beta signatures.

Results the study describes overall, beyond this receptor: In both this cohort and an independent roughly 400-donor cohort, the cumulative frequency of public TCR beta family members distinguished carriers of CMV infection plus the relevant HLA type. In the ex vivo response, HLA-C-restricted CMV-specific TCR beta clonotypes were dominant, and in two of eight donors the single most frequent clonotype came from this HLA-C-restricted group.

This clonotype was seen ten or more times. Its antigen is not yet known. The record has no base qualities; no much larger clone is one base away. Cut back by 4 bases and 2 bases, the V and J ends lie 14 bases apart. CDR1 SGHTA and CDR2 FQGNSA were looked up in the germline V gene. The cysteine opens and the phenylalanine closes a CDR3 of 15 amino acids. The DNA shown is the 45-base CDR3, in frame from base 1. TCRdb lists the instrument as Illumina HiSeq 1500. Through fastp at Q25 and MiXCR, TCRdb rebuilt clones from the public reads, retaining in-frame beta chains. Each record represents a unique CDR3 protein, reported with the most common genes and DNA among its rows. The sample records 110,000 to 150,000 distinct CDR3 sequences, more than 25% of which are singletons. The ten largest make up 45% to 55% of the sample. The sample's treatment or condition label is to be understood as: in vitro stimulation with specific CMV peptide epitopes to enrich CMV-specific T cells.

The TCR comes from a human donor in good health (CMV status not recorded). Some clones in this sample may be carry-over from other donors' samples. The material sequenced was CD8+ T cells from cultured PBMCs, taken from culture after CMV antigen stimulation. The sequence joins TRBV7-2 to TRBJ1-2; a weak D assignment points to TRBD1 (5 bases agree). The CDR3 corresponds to CASSSGGTLNYGYTF. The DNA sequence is TGTGCCAGCAGCTCCGGAGGGACGCTGAACTATGGCTACACCTTC. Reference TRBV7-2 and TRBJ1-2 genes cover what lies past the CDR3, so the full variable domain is GAGVSQSPSNKVTEKGKDVELRCDPISGHTALYWYRQSLGQGLEFLIYFQGNSAPDKSGLPSDRFSAERTGGSVSTLTIQRTQQEDSAVYLCASSSGGTLNYGYTFGSGTRLTVV.